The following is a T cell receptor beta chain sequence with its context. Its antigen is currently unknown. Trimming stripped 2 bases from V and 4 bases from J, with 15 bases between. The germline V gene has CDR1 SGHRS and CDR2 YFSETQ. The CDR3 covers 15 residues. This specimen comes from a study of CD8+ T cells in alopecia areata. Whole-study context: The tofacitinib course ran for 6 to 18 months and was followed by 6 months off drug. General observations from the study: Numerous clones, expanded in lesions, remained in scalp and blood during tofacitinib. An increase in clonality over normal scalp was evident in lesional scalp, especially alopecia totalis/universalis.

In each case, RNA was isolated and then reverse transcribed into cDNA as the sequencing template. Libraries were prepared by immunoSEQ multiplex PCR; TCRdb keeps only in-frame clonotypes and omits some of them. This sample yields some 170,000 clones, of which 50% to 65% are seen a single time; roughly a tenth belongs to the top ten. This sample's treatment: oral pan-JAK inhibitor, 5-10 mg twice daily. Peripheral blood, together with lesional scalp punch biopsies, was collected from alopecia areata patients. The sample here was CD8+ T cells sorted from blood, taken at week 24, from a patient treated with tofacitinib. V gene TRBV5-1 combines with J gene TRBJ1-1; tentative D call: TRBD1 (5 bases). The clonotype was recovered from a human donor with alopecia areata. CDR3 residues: CASSLLRAGGTEAFF. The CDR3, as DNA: TGCGCCAGCAGCTTACTAAGAGCCGGGGGCACTGAAGCTTTCTTT.